The present TCR beta chain was sequenced within a study of blood T cell repertoires in COVID-19. Profiled with immunoSEQ multiplex PCR; TCRdb holds only in-frame clones, not every one. The sample has fewer than 350,000 clones, approximately 91% seen once. This clonotype originated in a woman in her forties with acute COVID-19. Sequencing used PBMCs or T cells enriched from blood (not recorded which).

CDR3 sequence reads: CASSNLGQDGYTF. The CDR3, as DNA: TGTGCCAGTAGTAACTTGGGACAGGATGGCTACACCTTC. The chain employs TRBV19 and TRBJ1-2, with TRBD1 identical over 8 bases. The CDR3 runs 13 residues. Trimming cost V 4 bases and J 6 bases; bases outside gene matches: 4. CDR1 is LNHDA and CDR2 is SQIVND in the germline V gene (reference sequence).